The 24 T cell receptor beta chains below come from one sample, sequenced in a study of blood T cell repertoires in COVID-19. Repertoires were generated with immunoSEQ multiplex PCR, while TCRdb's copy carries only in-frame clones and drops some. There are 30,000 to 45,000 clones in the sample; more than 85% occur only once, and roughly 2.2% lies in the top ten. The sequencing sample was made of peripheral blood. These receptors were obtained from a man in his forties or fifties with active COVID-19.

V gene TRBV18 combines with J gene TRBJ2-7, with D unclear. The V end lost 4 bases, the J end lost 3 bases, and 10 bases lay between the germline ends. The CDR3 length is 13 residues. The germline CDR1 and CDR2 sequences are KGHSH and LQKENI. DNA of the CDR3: TGTGCCAGCTCACTCCAACACAGCTACGAGCAGTACTTC. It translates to CASSLQHSYEQYF. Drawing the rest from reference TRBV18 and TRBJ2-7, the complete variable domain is NAGVMQNPRHLVRRRGQEARLRCSPMKGHSHVYWYRQLPEEGLKFMVYLQKENIIDESGMPKERFSAEFPKEGPSILRIQQVVRGDSAAYFCASSLQHSYEQYFGPGTRLTVT.

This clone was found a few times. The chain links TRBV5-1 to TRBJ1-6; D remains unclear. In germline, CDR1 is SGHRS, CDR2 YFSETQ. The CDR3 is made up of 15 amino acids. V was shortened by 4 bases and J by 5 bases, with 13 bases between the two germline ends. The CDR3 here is CASSRATGNNSPLHF. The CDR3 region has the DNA TGCGCCAGCAGCCGGGCTACGGGAAATAATTCACCCCTCCACTTT.

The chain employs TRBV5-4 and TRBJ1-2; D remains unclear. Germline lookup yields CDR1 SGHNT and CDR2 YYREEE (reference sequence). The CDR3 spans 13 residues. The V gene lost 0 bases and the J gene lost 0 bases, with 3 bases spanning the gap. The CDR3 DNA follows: TGTGCCAGCAGCTTGGAGCCTAACTATGGCTACACCTTC. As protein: CASSLEPNYGYTF. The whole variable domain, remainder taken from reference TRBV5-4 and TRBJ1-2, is ETGVTQSPTHLIKTRGQQVTLRCSSQSGHNTVSWYQQALGQGPQFIFQYYREEENGRGNFPPRFSGLQFPNYSSELNVNALELDDSALYLCASSLEPNYGYTFGSGTRLTVV.

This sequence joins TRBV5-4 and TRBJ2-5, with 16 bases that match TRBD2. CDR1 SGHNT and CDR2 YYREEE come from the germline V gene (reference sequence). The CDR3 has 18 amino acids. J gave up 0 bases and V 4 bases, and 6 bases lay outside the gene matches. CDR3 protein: CASSKGTSGGVYQETQYF. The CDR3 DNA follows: TGTGCCAGCAGCAAAGGGACTAGCGGGGGGGTGTACCAAGAGACCCAGTACTTC.

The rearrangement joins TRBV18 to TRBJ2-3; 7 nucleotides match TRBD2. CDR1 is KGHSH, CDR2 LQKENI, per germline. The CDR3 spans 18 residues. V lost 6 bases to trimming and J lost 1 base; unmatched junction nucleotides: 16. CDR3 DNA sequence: TGTGCCAGCTCGCAAGGGGTGGTCGTAGCGGGTCGCACAGATACGCAGTATTTT. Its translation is CASSQGVVVAGRTDTQYF.

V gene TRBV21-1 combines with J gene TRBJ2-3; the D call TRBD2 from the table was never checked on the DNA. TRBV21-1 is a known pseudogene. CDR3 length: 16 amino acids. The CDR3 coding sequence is TGTGCCAGCAGCAGAAACAAGTTAGCGGCGCCAGATACGCAGTATTTT. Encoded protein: CASSRNKLAAPDTQYF.

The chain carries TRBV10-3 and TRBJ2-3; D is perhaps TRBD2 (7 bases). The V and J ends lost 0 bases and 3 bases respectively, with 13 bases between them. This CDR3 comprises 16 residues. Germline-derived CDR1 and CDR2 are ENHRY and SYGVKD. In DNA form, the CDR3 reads TGTGCCATCAGTGAGTCAGGACTAGGGGGAACAGATACGCAGTATTTT. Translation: CAISESGLGGTDTQYF.

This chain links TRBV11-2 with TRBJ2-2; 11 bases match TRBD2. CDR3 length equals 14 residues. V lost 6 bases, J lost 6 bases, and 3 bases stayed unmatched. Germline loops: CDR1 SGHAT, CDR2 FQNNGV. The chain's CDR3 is CASRRLAGPGELFF. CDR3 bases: TGTGCCAGCAGGAGACTAGCGGGACCCGGGGAGCTGTTTTTT. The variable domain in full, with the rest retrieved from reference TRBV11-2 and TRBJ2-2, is EAGVAQSPRYKIIEKRQSVAFWCNPISGHATLYWYQQILGQGPKLLIQFQNNGVVDDSQLPKDRFSAERLKGVDSTLKIQPAKLEDSAVYLCASRRLAGPGELFFGEGSRLTVL.

In nucleotides, the CDR3 is TGTGCCAGCAGCAGAGGAGGGCGGGGGGTCGACAATGAGCAGTTCTTC. It specifies CASSRGGRGVDNEQFF. This chain links TRBV6-2 or TRBV6-3 with TRBJ2-1; TRBD2 aligns across 8 bases. The CDR3 length is 16 residues. Germline lookup yields CDR1 MNHEY and CDR2 SVGEGT. Trimming took 6 bases from V and 5 from J; bases not matched to a gene: 12.

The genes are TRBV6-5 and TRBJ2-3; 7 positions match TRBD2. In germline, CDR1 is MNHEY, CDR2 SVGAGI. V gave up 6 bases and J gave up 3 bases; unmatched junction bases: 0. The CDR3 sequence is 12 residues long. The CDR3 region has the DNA TGTGCCAGCAGCGGGGGGACAGATACGCAGTATTTT. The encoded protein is CASSGGTDTQYF.

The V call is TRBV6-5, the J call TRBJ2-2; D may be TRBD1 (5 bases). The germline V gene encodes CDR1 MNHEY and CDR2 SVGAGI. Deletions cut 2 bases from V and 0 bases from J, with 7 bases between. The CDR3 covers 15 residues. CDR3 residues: CASSYGAANTGELFF. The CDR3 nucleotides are TGTGCCAGCAGTTACGGGGCCGCGAACACCGGGGAGCTGTTTTTT.

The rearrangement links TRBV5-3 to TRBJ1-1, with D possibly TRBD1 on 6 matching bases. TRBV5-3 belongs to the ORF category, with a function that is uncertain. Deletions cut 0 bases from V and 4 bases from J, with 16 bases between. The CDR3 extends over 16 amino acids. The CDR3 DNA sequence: TGTGCCAGAAGCTTGGCCTCGCACAGGGTGGGCACTGAAGCTTTCTTT. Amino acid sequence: CARSLASHRVGTEAFF.

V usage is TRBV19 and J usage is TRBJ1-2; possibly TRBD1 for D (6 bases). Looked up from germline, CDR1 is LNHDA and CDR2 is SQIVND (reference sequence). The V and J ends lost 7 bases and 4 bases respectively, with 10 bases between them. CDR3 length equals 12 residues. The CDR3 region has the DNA TGTGCCAGTAAGGGGGATCGCTATGGCTACACCTTC. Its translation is CASKGDRYGYTF.

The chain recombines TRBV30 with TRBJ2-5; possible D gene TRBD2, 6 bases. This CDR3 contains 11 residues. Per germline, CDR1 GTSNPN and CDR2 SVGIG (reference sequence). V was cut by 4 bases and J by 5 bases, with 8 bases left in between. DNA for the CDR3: TGTGCCTGGAAAGGGAGGGAGACCCAGTACTTC. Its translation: CAWKGRETQYF.

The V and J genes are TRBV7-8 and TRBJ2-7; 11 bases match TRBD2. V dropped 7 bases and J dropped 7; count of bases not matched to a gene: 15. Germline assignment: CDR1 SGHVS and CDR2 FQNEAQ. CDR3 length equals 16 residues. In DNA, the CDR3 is TGTGCCAGCACACCTTACTCTAGCGGGGGGCCTGGGGAGCAGTACTTC. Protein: CASTPYSSGGPGEQYF.

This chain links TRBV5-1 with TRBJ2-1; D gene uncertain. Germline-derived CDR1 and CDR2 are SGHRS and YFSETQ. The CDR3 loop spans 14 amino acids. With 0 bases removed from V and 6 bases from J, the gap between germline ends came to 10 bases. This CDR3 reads CASSLGPSPNEQFF. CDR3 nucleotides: TGCGCCAGCAGCTTGGGTCCGAGCCCCAATGAGCAGTTCTTC. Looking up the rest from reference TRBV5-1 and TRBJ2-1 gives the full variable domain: KAGVTQTPRYLIKTRGQQVTLSCSPISGHRSVSWYQQTPGQGLQFLFEYFSETQRNKGNFPGRFSGRQFSNSRSEMNVSTLELGDSALYLCASSLGPSPNEQFFGPGTRLTVL.

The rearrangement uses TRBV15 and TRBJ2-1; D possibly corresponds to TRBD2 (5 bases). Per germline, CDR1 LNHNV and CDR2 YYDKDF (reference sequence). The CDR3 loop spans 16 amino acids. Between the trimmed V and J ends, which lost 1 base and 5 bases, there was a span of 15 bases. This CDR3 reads CATSRVGEGADNEQFF. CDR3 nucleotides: TGTGCCACCAGCAGAGTGGGTGAGGGAGCGGACAATGAGCAGTTCTTC.

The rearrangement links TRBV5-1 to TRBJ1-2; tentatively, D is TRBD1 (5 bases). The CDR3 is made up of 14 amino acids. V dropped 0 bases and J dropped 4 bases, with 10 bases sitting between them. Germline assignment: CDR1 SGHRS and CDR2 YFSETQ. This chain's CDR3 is CASSLDDRSYGYTF. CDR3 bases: TGCGCCAGCAGCTTGGATGACAGATCCTATGGCTACACCTTC.

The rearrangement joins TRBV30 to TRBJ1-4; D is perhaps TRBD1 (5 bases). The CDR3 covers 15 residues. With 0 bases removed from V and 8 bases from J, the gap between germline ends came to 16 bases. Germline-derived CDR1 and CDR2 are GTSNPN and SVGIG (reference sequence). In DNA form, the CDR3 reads TGTGCCTGGAGTGTACCAGGGATTGATAGCGAAAAACTGTTTTTT. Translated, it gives CAWSVPGIDSEKLFF.

The CDR3 spells CASSQARYSGRGNTIYF. The CDR3 DNA reads as TGTGCCAGCAGCCAAGCGAGGTATTCTGGAAGAGGAAACACCATATATTTT. The chain combines TRBV4-2 with TRBJ1-3; D is ambiguous. This CDR3 is 17 amino acids long. The germline gives CDR1 LGHNA, CDR2 YNFKEQ. Trimming cost V 1 base and J 4 bases, with 17 bases left between them.

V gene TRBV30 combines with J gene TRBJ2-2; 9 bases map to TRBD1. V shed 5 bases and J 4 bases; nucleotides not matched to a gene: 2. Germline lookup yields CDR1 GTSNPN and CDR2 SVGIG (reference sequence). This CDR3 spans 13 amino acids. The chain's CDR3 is CAWQTGGTGELFF. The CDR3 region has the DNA TGTGCCTGGCAGACAGGGGGCACCGGGGAGCTGTTTTTT.

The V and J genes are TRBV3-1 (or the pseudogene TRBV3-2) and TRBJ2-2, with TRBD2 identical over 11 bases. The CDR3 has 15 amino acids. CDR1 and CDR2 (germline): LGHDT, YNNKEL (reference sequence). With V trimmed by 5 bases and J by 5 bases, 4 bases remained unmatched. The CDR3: CASSLAGGVTGELFF. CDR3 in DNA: TGTGCCAGCAGCTTAGCGGGAGGGGTTACCGGGGAGCTGTTTTTT.

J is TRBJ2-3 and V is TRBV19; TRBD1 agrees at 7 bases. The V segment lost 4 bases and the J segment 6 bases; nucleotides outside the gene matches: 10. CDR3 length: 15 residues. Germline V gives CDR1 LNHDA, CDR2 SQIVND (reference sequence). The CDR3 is CASSKGDSGFDTQYF. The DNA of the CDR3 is TGTGCCAGTAGTAAGGGGGACAGCGGTTTCGATACGCAGTATTTT.

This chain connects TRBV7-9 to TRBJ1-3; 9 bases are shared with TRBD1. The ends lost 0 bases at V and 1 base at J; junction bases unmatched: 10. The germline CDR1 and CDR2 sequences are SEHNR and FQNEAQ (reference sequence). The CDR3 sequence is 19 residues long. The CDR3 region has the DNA TGTGCCAGCAGCTTAGCGTCGGGACAGGGCCCCTTTTCTGGAAACACCATATATTTT. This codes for CASSLASGQGPFSGNTIYF.